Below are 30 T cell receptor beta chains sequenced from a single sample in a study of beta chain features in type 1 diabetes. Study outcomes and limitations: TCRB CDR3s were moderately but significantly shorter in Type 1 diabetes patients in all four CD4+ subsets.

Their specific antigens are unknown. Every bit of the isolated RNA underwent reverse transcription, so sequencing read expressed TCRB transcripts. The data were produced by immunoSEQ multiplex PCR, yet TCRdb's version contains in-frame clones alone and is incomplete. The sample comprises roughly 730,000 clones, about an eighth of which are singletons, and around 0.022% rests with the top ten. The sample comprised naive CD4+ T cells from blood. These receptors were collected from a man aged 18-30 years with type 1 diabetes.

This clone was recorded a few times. The CDR3 region has the DNA TGCAGCGTTCCAAGAGACAGATCGAACACTGAAGCTTTCTTT. It translates to CSVPRDRSNTEAFF. V usage is TRBV29-1 and J usage is TRBJ1-1; TRBD1 is a possible D gene (5 bases). Germline V gives CDR1 SQVTM, CDR2 ANQGSEA. The CDR3 is 14 amino acids. Trimming took 5 bases from V and 1 from J, leaving 14 bases between them.

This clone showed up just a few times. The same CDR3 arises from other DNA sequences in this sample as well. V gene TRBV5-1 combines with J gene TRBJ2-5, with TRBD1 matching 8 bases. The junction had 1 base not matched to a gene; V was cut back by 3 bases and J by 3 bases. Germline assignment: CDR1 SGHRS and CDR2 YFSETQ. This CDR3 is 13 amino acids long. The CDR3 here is CASSSTGEETQYF. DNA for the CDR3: TGCGCCAGCAGCTCGACAGGGGAAGAGACCCAGTACTTC.

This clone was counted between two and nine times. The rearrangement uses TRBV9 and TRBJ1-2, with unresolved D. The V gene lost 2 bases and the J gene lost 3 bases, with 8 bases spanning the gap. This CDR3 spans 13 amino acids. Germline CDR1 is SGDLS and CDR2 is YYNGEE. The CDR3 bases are TGTGCCAGCAGCGTGCAGGAGGACTATGGCTACACCTTC. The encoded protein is CASSVQEDYGYTF.

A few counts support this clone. CDR3 in amino acids: CASSYSAGTGTEAFF. The DNA for the CDR3 is TGTGCCAGCAGTTACTCGGCAGGAACGGGGACTGAAGCTTTCTTT. The gene calls are TRBV6-5 and TRBJ1-1; D is undetermined. The germline V gene has CDR1 MNHEY and CDR2 SVGAGI. The CDR3 has 15 amino acids. V gave up 0 bases and J gave up 5 bases, with 13 bases separating them.

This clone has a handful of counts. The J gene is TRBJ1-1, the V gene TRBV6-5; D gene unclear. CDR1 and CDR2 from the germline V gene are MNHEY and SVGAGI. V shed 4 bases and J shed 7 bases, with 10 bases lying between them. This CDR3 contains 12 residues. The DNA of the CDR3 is TGTGCCAGCAGTTCAGAGACTAATGAAGCTTTCTTT. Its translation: CASSSETNEAFF.

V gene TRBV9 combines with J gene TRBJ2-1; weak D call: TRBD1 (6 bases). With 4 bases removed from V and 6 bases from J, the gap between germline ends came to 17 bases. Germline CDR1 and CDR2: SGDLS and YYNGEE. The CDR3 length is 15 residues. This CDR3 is CASSFGTIGSNEQFF. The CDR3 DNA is TGTGCCAGCAGCTTTGGGACAATTGGGTCCAATGAGCAGTTCTTC.

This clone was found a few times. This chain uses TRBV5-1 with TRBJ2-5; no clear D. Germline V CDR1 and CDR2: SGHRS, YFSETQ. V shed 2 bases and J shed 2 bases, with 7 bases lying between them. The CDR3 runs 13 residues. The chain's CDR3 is CASSLRVQETQYF. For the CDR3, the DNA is TGCGCCAGCAGCTTACGAGTGCAAGAGACCCAGTACTTC.

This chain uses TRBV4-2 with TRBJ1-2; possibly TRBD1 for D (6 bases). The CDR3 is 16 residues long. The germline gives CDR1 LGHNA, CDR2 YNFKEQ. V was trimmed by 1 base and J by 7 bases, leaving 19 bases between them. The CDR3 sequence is CASSQADHRDGGGYTF. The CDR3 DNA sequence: TGTGCCAGCAGCCAAGCAGATCACAGGGATGGCGGTGGCTACACCTTC.

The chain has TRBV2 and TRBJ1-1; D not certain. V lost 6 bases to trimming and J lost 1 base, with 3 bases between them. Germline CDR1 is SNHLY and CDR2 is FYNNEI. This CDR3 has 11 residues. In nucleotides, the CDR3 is TGTGCCAGCAGATGGAACACTGAAGCTTTCTTT. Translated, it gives CASRWNTEAFF.

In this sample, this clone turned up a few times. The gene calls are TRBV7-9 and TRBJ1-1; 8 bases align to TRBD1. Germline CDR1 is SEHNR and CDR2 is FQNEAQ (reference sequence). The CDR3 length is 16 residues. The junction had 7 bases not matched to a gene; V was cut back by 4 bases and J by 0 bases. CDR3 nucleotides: TGTGCCAGCAGCTCCGGACAGGGATGGGTGAACACTGAAGCTTTCTTT. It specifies CASSSGQGWVNTEAFF.

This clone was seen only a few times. The CDR3, as DNA: TGTGCCAGCGGAAGGGCTCAGCCCCAGCATTTT. It is translated as CASGRAQPQHF. The rearrangement links TRBV2 to TRBJ1-5, with no clear D. The CDR3 has 11 amino acids. V was trimmed by 8 bases and J by 6 bases, leaving 8 bases between them. Germline lookup yields CDR1 SNHLY and CDR2 FYNNEI.

CDR3 amino acids: CASSEWGVDTQYF. The CDR3 DNA sequence: TGTGCCAGCAGTGAATGGGGAGTAGATACGCAGTATTTT. The chain employs TRBV25-1 and TRBJ2-3, with a possible D match to TRBD2 (5 bases). The V and J ends lost 1 base and 5 bases respectively, with 7 bases between them. Germline loops: CDR1 MGHDK, CDR2 SYGVNS. The CDR3 contains 13 residues.

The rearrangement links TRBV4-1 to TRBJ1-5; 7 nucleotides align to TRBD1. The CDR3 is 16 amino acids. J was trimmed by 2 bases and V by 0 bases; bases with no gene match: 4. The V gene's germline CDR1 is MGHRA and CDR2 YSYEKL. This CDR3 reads CASSQDGGTGNQPQHF. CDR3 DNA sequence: TGCGCCAGCAGCCAAGACGGCGGGACAGGCAATCAGCCCCAGCATTTT.

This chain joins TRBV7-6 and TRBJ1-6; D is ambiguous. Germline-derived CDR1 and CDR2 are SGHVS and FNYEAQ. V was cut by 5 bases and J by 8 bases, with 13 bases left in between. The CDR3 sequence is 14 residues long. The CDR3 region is CASSRAGVDSPLHF. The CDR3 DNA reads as TGTGCCAGCAGCCGGGCCGGGGTAGATTCACCCCTCCACTTT.

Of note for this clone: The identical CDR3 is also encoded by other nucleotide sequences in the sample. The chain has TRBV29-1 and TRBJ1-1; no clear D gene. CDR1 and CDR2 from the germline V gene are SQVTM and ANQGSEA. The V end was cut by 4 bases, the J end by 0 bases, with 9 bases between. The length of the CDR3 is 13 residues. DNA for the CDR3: TGCAGCGTTGGCTACAGATTGAACACTGAAGCTTTCTTT. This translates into CSVGYRLNTEAFF.

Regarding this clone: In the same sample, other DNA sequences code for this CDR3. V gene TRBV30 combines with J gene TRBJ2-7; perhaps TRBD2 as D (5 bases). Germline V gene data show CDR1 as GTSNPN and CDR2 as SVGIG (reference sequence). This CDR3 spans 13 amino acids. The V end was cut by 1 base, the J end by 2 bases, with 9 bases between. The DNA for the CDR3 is TGTGCCTGGAGTGGAACCGGGGCCTACGAGCAGTACTTC. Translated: CAWSGTGAYEQYF. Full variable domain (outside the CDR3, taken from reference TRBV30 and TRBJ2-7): SQTIHQWPATLVQPVGSPLSLECTVEGTSNPNLYWYRQAAGRGLQLLFYSVGIGQISSEVPQNLSASRPQDRQFILSSKKLLLSDSGFYLCAWSGTGAYEQYFGPGTRLTVT.

CDR3 sequence reads: CASRIGGGTYEQYF. CDR3 DNA: TGTGCCAGCAGAATCGGCGGGGGAACCTACGAGCAGTACTTC. The V gene is TRBV25-1, the J gene TRBJ2-7; TRBD2 matches at 7 bases. The CDR3 runs 14 residues. CDR1 is MGHDK and CDR2 is SYGVNS in the germline V gene. J was trimmed by 2 bases and V by 6 bases; bases with no gene match: 7.

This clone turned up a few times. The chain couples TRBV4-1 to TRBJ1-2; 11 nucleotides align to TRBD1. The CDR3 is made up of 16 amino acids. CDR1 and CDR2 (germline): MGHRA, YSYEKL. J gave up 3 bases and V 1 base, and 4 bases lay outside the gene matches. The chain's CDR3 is CASSQGVDRGHYGYTF. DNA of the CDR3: TGCGCCAGCAGCCAAGGGGTGGACAGGGGGCACTATGGCTACACCTTC.

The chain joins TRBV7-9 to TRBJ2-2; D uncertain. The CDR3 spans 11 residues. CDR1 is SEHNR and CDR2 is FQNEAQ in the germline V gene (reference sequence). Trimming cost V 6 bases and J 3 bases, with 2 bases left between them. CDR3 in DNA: TGTGCCAGCAGATACACCGGGGAGCTGTTTTTT. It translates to CASRYTGELFF.

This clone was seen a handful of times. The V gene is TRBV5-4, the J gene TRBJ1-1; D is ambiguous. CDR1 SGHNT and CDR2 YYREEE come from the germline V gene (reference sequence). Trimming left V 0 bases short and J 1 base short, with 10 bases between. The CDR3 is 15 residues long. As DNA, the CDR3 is TGTGCCAGCAGCTTGGCCGGGCAGAAGAACACTGAAGCTTTCTTT. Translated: CASSLAGQKNTEAFF.

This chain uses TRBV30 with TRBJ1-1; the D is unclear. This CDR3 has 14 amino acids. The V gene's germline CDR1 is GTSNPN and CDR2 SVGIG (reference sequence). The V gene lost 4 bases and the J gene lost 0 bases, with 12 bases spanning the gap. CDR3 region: CAWNPGGMNTEAFF. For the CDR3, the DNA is TGTGCCTGGAATCCCGGCGGGATGAACACTGAAGCTTTCTTT.

The CDR3 protein is CATSISATGELFF. For the CDR3, the DNA is TGTGCCACCAGCATAAGCGCCACCGGGGAGCTGTTTTTT. The chain employs TRBV15 and TRBJ2-2; no firm D call. V shed 4 bases and J shed 4 bases, with 7 bases lying between them. The CDR3 totals 13 residues. Germline V gene data show CDR1 as LNHNV and CDR2 as YYDKDF (reference sequence). Looking up the rest from reference TRBV15 and TRBJ2-2 gives the full variable domain: DAMVIQNPRYQVTQFGKPVTLSCSQTLNHNVMYWYQQKSSQAPKLLFHYYDKDFNNEADTPDNFQSRRPNTSFCFLDIRSPGLGDTAMYLCATSISATGELFFGEGSRLTVL.

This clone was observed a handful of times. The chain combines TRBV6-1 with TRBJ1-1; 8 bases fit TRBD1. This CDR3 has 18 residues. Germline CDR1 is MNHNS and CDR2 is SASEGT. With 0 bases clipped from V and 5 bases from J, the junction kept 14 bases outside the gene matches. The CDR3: CASSEAVSRGRGGTEAFF. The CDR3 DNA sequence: TGTGCCAGCAGTGAAGCCGTATCCAGGGGGCGAGGTGGAACTGAAGCTTTCTTT.

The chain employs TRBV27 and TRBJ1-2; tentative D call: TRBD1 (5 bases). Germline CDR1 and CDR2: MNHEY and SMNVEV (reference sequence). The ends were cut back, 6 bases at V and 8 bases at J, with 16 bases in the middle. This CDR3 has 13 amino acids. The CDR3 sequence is CASRTRGYGGYTF. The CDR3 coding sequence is TGTGCCAGCAGGACGAGGGGCTACGGCGGCTACACCTTC.

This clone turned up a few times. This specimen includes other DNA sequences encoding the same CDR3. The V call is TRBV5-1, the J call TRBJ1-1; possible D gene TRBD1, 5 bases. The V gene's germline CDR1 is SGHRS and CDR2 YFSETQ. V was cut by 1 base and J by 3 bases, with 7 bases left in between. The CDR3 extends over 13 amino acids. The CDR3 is CASSLTGDTEAFF. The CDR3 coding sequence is TGCGCCAGCAGCTTGACAGGCGACACTGAAGCTTTCTTT.

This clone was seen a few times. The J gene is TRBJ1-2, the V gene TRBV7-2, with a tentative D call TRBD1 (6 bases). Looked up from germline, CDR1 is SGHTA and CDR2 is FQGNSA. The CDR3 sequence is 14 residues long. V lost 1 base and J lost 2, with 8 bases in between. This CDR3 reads CASSLGTGNYGYTF. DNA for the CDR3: TGTGCCAGCAGCTTAGGTACAGGGAACTATGGCTACACCTTC.

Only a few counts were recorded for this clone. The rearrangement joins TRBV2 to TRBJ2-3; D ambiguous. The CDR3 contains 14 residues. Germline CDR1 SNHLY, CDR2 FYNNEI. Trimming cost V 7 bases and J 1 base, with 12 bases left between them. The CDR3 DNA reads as TGTGCCAGCAATCAGGAGAGGCGCACAGATACGCAGTATTTT. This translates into CASNQERRTDTQYF.

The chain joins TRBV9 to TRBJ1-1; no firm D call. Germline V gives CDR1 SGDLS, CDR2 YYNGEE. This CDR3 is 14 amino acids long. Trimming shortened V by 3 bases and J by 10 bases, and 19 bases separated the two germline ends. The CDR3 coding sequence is TGTGCCAGCAGCGCTTTCCGGCCGGGGAGTGGAGCTTTCTTT. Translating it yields CASSAFRPGSGAFF.

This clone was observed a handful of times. The CDR3 DNA is TGTGCCAGCAGTTCGAGCCGGACAGGGAGGTACACCGGGGAGCTGTTTTTT. It yields the protein CASSSSRTGRYTGELFF. The V call is TRBV28, the J call TRBJ2-2, with 8 bases matching TRBD1. V gave up 4 bases and J gave up 3 bases; unmatched junction bases: 10. The V gene's germline CDR1 is MDHEN and CDR2 SYDVKM. The CDR3 is made up of 17 amino acids.

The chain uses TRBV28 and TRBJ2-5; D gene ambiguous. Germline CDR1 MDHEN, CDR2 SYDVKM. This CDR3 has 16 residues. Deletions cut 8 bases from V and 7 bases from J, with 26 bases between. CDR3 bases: TGTGCCAGCCAACCCTCATACCTTACCTCAAGTGGGACCCAGTACTTC. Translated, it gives CASQPSYLTSSGTQYF.